These 26 T cell receptor beta chains share one sample of origin, sequenced in a study of blood T cell repertoires in COVID-19. Method: immunoSEQ multiplex PCR; TCRdb's copy keeps in-frame clones and lacks some. The data show some 150,000 clones, with 70% to 90% seen just once and 7% to 7.5% held by the top ten. Sequenced material: peripheral blood. These receptors came from a woman of 80 years or more in a cohort sampled during active or convalescent COVID-19.

This chain joins TRBV6-6 and TRBJ1-5; 12 nucleotides match TRBD1. V lost 4 bases and J lost 4; bases outside the gene matches: 5. The CDR3 consists of 16 residues. Germline lookup yields CDR1 MNHNY and CDR2 SVGAGI (reference sequence). Here the CDR3 DNA reads TGTGCCAGCAGTTGGCCGGGACAGGGGGCGAATCAGCCCCAGCATTTT. It yields the protein CASSWPGQGANQPQHF.

This chain connects TRBV11-3 to TRBJ2-3; 11 bases fit TRBD2. CDR3 length: 16 residues. The germline V gene has CDR1 SGHNT and CDR2 YENEEA. The ends lost 5 bases at V and 2 bases at J; junction bases unmatched: 6. CDR3 bases: TGTGCCAGCAGCCCGGGACTAGCGGTTCTCACAGATACGCAGTATTTT. Translating gives CASSPGLAVLTDTQYF.

This chain joins TRBV9 and TRBJ1-2; 10 bases align to TRBD1. The germline CDR1 and CDR2 sequences are SGDLS and YYNGEE. Trimming cost V 4 bases and J 8 bases; bases outside gene matches: 11. This CDR3 comprises 15 residues. The DNA for the CDR3 is TGTGCCAGCAGCCCCTTCGGCGACAGGGGGCTAGGCTACACCTTC. This codes for CASSPFGDRGLGYTF.

The chain employs TRBV30 and TRBJ1-6; a weak D match, TRBD1 (5 bases). From germline, CDR1 is GTSNPN and CDR2 SVGIG (reference sequence). This CDR3 comprises 14 residues. Trimming shortened V by 2 bases and J by 8 bases, and 13 bases separated the two germline ends. The CDR3 DNA follows: TGTGCCTGGAGTTTTGGGCAGGGATATTCACCCCTCCACTTT. This translates into CAWSFGQGYSPLHF. The full variable domain, with the rest looked up from reference TRBV30 and TRBJ1-6, is SQTIHQWPATLVQPVGSPLSLECTVEGTSNPNLYWYRQAAGRGLQLLFYSVGIGQISSEVPQNLSASRPQDRQFILSSKKLLLSDSGFYLCAWSFGQGYSPLHFGNGTRLTVT.

The V and J genes are TRBV2 and TRBJ2-7, with D possibly matching TRBD1 (6 bases). The germline V gene encodes CDR1 SNHLY and CDR2 FYNNEI. This CDR3 region has 14 residues. V lost 6 bases, J lost 7 bases, and 19 bases lay in between. CDR3 amino acids: CASSGQLGVGEQYF. The CDR3 DNA follows: TGTGCCAGCAGCGGACAGCTGGGTGTGGGGGAGCAGTACTTC.

The V call is TRBV15, the J call TRBJ1-2; D is unclear. CDR1 LNHNV and CDR2 YYDKDF come from the germline V gene (reference sequence). V shed 0 bases and J shed 8 bases, with 7 bases lying between them. The CDR3 consists of 12 residues. The CDR3 nucleotides read TGTGCCACCAGCAGAGATTGGAGGGGCTACACCTTC. Its protein is CATSRDWRGYTF. The full variable domain, in which reference TRBV15 and TRBJ1-2 provide the parts outside the CDR3, is DAMVIQNPRYQVTQFGKPVTLSCSQTLNHNVMYWYQQKSSQAPKLLFHYYDKDFNNEADTPDNFQSRRPNTSFCFLDIRSPGLGDTAMYLCATSRDWRGYTFGSGTRLTVV.

This clone has a handful of counts. The rearrangement joins TRBV7-9 to TRBJ2-7; D is perhaps TRBD2 (5 bases). The CDR3 has 13 amino acids. The V end was cut by 5 bases, the J end by 9 bases, with 17 bases between. Germline V gives CDR1 SEHNR, CDR2 FQNEAQ (reference sequence). CDR3 protein: CASSPRRGLGQYF. CDR3 nucleotides: TGTGCCAGCAGCCCTAGACGGGGTTTAGGGCAGTACTTC.

This sequence joins TRBV2 and TRBJ1-6; D is uncertain. CDR3 length: 14 residues. Germline CDR1 reads SNHLY; CDR2 reads FYNNEI. V was cut by 6 bases and J by 9 bases, with 15 bases left in between. The CDR3 sequence: CASSKTVLGSPLHF. The CDR3, as DNA: TGTGCCAGCAGCAAGACTGTTTTGGGTTCACCCCTCCACTTT.

This clone was picked up a small number of times. The DNA of the CDR3 is TGTGCCAGCAGCCGCCCAGCGGGGCCCCAGCATTTT. Protein: CASSRPAGPQHF. The genes are TRBV3-1 (or the pseudogene TRBV3-2) and TRBJ1-5, with unresolved D. CDR1 and CDR2 from the germline V gene are LGHDT and YNNKEL (reference sequence). Trimming stripped 4 bases from V and 9 bases from J, with 10 bases between. There are 12 residues in the CDR3.

The chain carries TRBV4-2 and TRBJ2-2, with TRBD2 identical over 9 bases. The CDR3 covers 16 residues. Trimming cost V 3 bases and J 5 bases; bases outside gene matches: 7. CDR1 LGHNA and CDR2 YNFKEQ come from the germline V gene. CDR3 sequence: CASSHGSGRQTGELFF. DNA for the CDR3: TGTGCCAGCAGCCATGGTAGCGGGAGACAGACCGGGGAGCTGTTTTTT.

The rearrangement uses TRBV18 and TRBJ1-1; D unclear. Germline V gene lookup returns CDR1 KGHSH and CDR2 LQKENI. V was cut by 5 bases and J by 3 bases, with 7 bases left in between. CDR3 length equals 12 residues. The CDR3 loop is CASSLLDTEAFF. Here the CDR3 DNA reads TGTGCCAGCTCATTACTGGACACTGAAGCTTTCTTT.

V usage is TRBV30 and J usage is TRBJ1-2, with 8 bases lining up with TRBD1. Trimming removed 0 bases from V and 4 bases from J; junction bases left unmatched: 4. This CDR3 region has 14 residues. The germline CDR1 and CDR2 sequences are GTSNPN and SVGIG (reference sequence). The CDR3 spells CAWSVVDRVYGYTF. The CDR3 bases are TGTGCCTGGAGTGTAGTGGACAGGGTCTATGGCTACACCTTC. Complete variable domain (other parts from reference TRBV30 and TRBJ1-2): SQTIHQWPATLVQPVGSPLSLECTVEGTSNPNLYWYRQAAGRGLQLLFYSVGIGQISSEVPQNLSASRPQDRQFILSSKKLLLSDSGFYLCAWSVVDRVYGYTFGSGTRLTVV.

Only one count was recorded for this clone. This rearrangement joins TRBV2 to TRBJ2-2; the D is unclear. The CDR3 extends over 14 amino acids. Trimming took off 5 bases at V and 3 bases at J, with 10 bases between the two ends. Germline values: CDR1 SNHLY, CDR2 FYNNEI. The CDR3 coding sequence is TGTGCCAGCAGTCCGTGGCAATACACCGGGGAGCTGTTTTTT. This codes for CASSPWQYTGELFF.

The chain uses TRBV6-5 and TRBJ1-6, with TRBD1 matching over 8 bases. Germline V lookup: CDR1 MNHEY, CDR2 SVGAGI. The CDR3 loop spans 13 amino acids. Trimming cost V 7 bases and J 9 bases; bases outside gene matches: 5. The CDR3, as DNA: TGTGCCAGCATTGGGCAGGGGGCTTCACCCCTCCACTTT. Amino acids: CASIGQGASPLHF.

This clone is a singleton in its sample. The chain employs TRBV11-2 and TRBJ1-5, with 9 bases that match TRBD1. Germline trimming cut 4 bases from V and 7 bases from J; bases unmatched to any gene: 2. The CDR3 totals 13 residues. Germline CDR1 and CDR2: SGHAT and FQNNGV. CDR3 sequence: CASSSDRGQPQHF. The CDR3 nucleotides are TGTGCCAGCAGCTCGGACAGGGGCCAGCCCCAGCATTTT. The full variable domain, rest sourced from reference TRBV11-2 and TRBJ1-5, is EAGVAQSPRYKIIEKRQSVAFWCNPISGHATLYWYQQILGQGPKLLIQFQNNGVVDDSQLPKDRFSAERLKGVDSTLKIQPAKLEDSAVYLCASSSDRGQPQHFGDGTRLSIL.

The gene calls are TRBV18 and TRBJ2-6; 9 nucleotides align to TRBD1. This CDR3 has 20 residues. After removal of 6 bases from V and 3 bases from J, the junction contained 18 bases not matched to a gene. CDR1 and CDR2 (germline): KGHSH, LQKENI. The CDR3 loop is CASSRSVSGQGVFGANVLTF. The CDR3 nucleotides are TGTGCCAGCTCCCGTAGTGTCTCGGGACAGGGAGTCTTTGGGGCCAACGTCCTGACTTTC.

This chain connects TRBV11-2 to TRBJ2-3, with 7 bases identical to TRBD2. This CDR3 region has 16 residues. Germline V gene lookup returns CDR1 SGHAT and CDR2 FQNNGV. Losses at the gene ends were 2 bases for V and 2 bases for J; bases not matched to a gene: 7. The CDR3 reads CASSLSARGFTDTQYF. The DNA of the CDR3 is TGTGCCAGCAGCTTATCTGCGCGGGGGTTCACAGATACGCAGTATTTT.

This chain's CDR3 is CASSLGSAIGGETQYF. CDR3 nucleotide sequence: TGCGCCAGCAGCTTGGGGTCCGCCATCGGGGGAGAGACCCAGTACTTC. The chain employs TRBV5-1 and TRBJ2-5, with D possibly being TRBD2 (6 bases). This CDR3 comprises 16 residues. The V and J ends lost 0 bases and 4 bases respectively, with 16 bases between them. Germline values: CDR1 SGHRS, CDR2 YFSETQ. The full variable domain, its missing parts supplied by reference TRBV5-1 and TRBJ2-5, is KAGVTQTPRYLIKTRGQQVTLSCSPISGHRSVSWYQQTPGQGLQFLFEYFSETQRNKGNFPGRFSGRQFSNSRSEMNVSTLELGDSALYLCASSLGSAIGGETQYFGPGTRLLVL.

This clone was observed once. The chain couples TRBV2 to TRBJ1-3; D remains unclear. Per the germline V gene, CDR1 is SNHLY and CDR2 is FYNNEI. The CDR3 has 15 residues. V dropped 2 bases and J dropped 2 bases, with 10 bases sitting between them. CDR3 in amino acids: CASSELLSAGNTIYF. The CDR3 bases are TGTGCCAGCAGTGAACTTTTGTCAGCTGGAAACACCATATATTTT.

The rearrangement joins TRBV28 to TRBJ1-1; D unclear. The CDR3 contains 13 residues. The V end lost 5 bases, the J end lost 4 bases, and 11 bases lay between the germline ends. CDR1 MDHEN and CDR2 SYDVKM come from the germline V gene. The CDR3, as DNA: TGTGCCAGCAGTGGTAGAGGCCTCACTGAAGCTTTCTTT. It yields the protein CASSGRGLTEAFF.

V gene TRBV6-4 combines with J gene TRBJ2-3; TRBD1 matches 7 bases. The junction had 3 bases not matched to a gene; V was cut back by 2 bases and J by 7 bases. Germline values: CDR1 MRHNA, CDR2 SNTAGT. This CDR3 is 13 amino acids long. The CDR3 DNA is TGTGCCAGCAGTGACAGGGGGCGAAATACGCAGTATTTT. Translated: CASSDRGRNTQYF.

V is TRBV2 and J is TRBJ1-2, with D hard to call. This CDR3 is 12 amino acids long. Looked up from germline, CDR1 is SNHLY and CDR2 is FYNNEI. Trimming stripped 6 bases from V and 0 bases from J, with 5 bases between. Here the CDR3 DNA reads TGTGCCAGCAGGCAGGCTAACTATGGCTACACCTTC. It is translated as CASRQANYGYTF.

V gene TRBV19 combines with J gene TRBJ2-3, with D possibly being TRBD2 (5 bases). Germline CDR1 LNHDA, CDR2 SQIVND (reference sequence). The CDR3 covers 13 residues. V was trimmed by 8 bases and J by 0 bases, leaving 9 bases between them. CDR3 residues: CASLALSTDTQYF. The DNA of the CDR3 is TGTGCCAGTCTAGCCCTTAGCACAGATACGCAGTATTTT.

This CDR3 reads CASTRDIGLNEQFF. The CDR3 coding sequence is TGCGCCAGCACTCGGGACATCGGTCTGAATGAGCAGTTCTTC. The chain recombines TRBV5-1 with TRBJ2-1; a weak D match, TRBD1 (6 bases). Germline-derived CDR1 and CDR2 are SGHRS and YFSETQ. CDR3 size: 14 residues. Trimming stripped 6 bases from V and 7 bases from J, with 17 bases between.

The chain joins TRBV21-1 to TRBJ2-7; the DNA was not used to check the table's D call, TRBD2. TRBV21-1 is marked as a pseudogene. This CDR3 comprises 16 residues. DNA for the CDR3: TGTGCCAGCAGCAAGGTCGGAGATGTACTCTCCTACGAGCAGTACTTC. This gives the protein CASSKVGDVLSYEQYF.

This chain links TRBV9 with TRBJ2-1; 8 nucleotides agree with TRBD2. Germline CDR1 is SGDLS and CDR2 is YYNGEE. The V segment lost 4 bases and the J segment 8 bases; nucleotides outside the gene matches: 11. There are 15 residues in the CDR3. CDR3 protein: CASSRGGDVVYEQFF. The CDR3, as DNA: TGTGCCAGCAGCCGGGGGGGAGACGTAGTCTATGAGCAGTTCTTC. Drawing the rest from reference TRBV9 and TRBJ2-1, the complete variable domain is DSGVTQTPKHLITATGQRVTLRCSPRSGDLSVYWYQQSLDQGLQFLIQYYNGEERAKGNILERFSAQQFPDLHSELNLSSLELGDSALYFCASSRGGDVVYEQFFGPGTRLTVL.